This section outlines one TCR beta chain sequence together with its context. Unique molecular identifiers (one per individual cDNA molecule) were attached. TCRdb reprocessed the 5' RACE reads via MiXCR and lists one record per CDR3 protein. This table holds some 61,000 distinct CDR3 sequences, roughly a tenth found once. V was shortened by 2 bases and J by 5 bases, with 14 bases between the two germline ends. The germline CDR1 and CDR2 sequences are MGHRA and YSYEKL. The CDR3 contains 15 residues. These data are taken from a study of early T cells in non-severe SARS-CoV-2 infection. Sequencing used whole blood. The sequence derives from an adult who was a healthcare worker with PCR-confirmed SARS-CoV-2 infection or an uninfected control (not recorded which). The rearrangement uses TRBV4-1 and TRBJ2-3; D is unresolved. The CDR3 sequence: CASSQSGKNLDTQYF. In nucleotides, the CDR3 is TGCGCCAGCAGCCAATCGGGTAAAAACTTAGATACGCAGTATTTT.